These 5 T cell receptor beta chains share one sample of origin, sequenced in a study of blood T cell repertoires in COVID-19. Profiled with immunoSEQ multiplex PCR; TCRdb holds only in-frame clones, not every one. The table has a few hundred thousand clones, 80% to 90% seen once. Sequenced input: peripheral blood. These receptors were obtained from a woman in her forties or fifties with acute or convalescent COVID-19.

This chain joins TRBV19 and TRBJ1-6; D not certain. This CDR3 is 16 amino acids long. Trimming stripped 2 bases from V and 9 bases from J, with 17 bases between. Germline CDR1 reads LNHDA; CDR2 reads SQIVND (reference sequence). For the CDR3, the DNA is TGTGCCAGTAGTATAATAGGCGGACTCGGAGGTTCACCCCTCCACTTT. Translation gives CASSIIGGLGGSPLHF.

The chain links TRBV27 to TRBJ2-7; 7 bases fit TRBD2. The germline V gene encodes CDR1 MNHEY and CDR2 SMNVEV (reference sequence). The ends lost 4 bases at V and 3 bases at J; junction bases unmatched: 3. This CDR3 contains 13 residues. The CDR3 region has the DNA TGTGCCAGCAGTTACAGCGGGAACTACGAGCAGTACTTC. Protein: CASSYSGNYEQYF.

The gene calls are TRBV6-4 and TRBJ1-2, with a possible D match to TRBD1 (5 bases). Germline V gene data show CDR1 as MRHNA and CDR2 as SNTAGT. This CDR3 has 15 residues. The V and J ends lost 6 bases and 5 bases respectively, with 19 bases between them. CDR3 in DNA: TGTGCCAGCAGCGCGGAAGGGGCAGGCCATTATGGCTACACCTTC. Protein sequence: CASSAEGAGHYGYTF.

CDR3 sequence: CASSLGGLAGEDTQYF. Here the CDR3 DNA reads TGTGCCAGCAGCCTTGGGGGACTAGCGGGAGAAGATACGCAGTATTTT. The rearrangement links TRBV11-2 to TRBJ2-3, with 14 bases identical to TRBD2. The length of the CDR3 is 16 residues. Germline values: CDR1 SGHAT, CDR2 FQNNGV. V trimming: 5 bases; J trimming: 5 bases; junction bases outside the gene matches: 6.

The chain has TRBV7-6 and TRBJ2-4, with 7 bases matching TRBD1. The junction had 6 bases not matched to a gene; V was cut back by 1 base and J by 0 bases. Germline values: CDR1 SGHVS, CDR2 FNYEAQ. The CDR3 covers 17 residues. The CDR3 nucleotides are TGTGCCAGCAGCTTAGAAGGGGGCCTACTAGCCAAAAACATTCAGTACTTC. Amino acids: CASSLEGGLLAKNIQYF.